One and the same sample provided the 14 T cell receptor beta chains below, sequenced in a study of blood T cell repertoires in COVID-19 (TCRdb year 2020). Libraries were made using the immunoSEQ multiplex PCR assay. This immuneACCESS table, as held by TCRdb, lists in-frame sequences with V and J called but not all clones. Of the missing ones, under half trace to an unresolved V gene in checked studies; the others have no known cause. Present in this sample are over 100,000 clones, about 89% of which were seen just once. 4.3% of the sample belongs to the ten largest clones. The sequencing input was peripheral blood. All receptors derive from a man aged 60-69 years with COVID-19, enrolled during active disease.

V and J are TRBV11-3 and TRBJ2-2; the D gene is possibly TRBD2 (6 bases). This CDR3 has 14 residues. Germline lookup yields CDR1 SGHNT and CDR2 YENEEA. With 3 bases removed from V and 4 bases from J, the gap between germline ends came to 9 bases. The CDR3 DNA sequence: TGTGCCAGCAGCTTTGGGGGGATCACCGGGGAGCTGTTTTTT. Translating gives CASSFGGITGELFF.

The rearrangement uses TRBV19 and TRBJ1-5; 7 bases align to TRBD1. V was pared by 3 bases and J by 3 bases, with 5 bases of the junction left unmatched. The CDR3 contains 15 residues. Germline-derived CDR1 and CDR2 are LNHDA and SQIVND (reference sequence). Here the CDR3 reads CASSIGDSNNQPQHF. In DNA form, the CDR3 reads TGTGCCAGTAGTATCGGGGACAGTAACAATCAGCCCCAGCATTTT.

This clone was recorded once. The rearrangement uses TRBV6-2 or TRBV6-3 and TRBJ2-5, with D possibly matching TRBD1 (5 bases). The CDR3 covers 14 residues. CDR1 and CDR2 (germline): MNHEY, SVGEGT. V was trimmed by 2 bases and J by 5 bases, leaving 12 bases between them. DNA for the CDR3: TGTGCCAGCAGTTACAGCCAGGCAGGGGAGACCCAGTACTTC. It encodes CASSYSQAGETQYF.

The rearrangement joins TRBV28 to TRBJ1-1; a weak D match, TRBD1 (6 bases). CDR3 length: 15 amino acids. The V and J ends lost 3 bases and 1 base respectively, with 12 bases between them. Germline CDR1 and CDR2: MDHEN and SYDVKM. The CDR3 coding sequence is TGTGCCAGCAGTTTCTCAGGGGCCCGGAACACTGAAGCTTTCTTT. It is translated as CASSFSGARNTEAFF.

A word on this clone: Other DNA sequences in the sample encode the same CDR3. V and J are TRBV12-5 and TRBJ2-5, with 14 bases identical to TRBD2. Germline CDR1 and CDR2: LGHNT and FRNRAP. J lost 2 bases, V lost 1 base, and 0 bases had no gene match. The CDR3 extends over 16 amino acids. The CDR3 sequence is CASGLGTSGGQETQYF. The DNA of the CDR3 is TGTGCTAGTGGTTTGGGGACTAGCGGGGGGCAAGAGACCCAGTACTTC.

The DNA of the CDR3 is TGTGCCAGCAGCCAACAGGGGGCTCGAGCACCCCTCCACTTT. Translated, it gives CASSQQGARAPLHF. This chain joins TRBV5-4 and TRBJ1-6; 9 positions agree with TRBD1. This CDR3 is 14 amino acids long. The ends lost 4 bases at V and 11 bases at J; junction bases unmatched: 7. Germline loops: CDR1 SGHNT, CDR2 YYREEE (reference sequence).

The genes are TRBV6-6 and TRBJ2-7; 7 positions agree with TRBD1. Germline-derived CDR1 and CDR2 are MNHNY and SVGAGI (reference sequence). V shed 10 bases and J 0 bases; nucleotides not matched to a gene: 9. CDR3 size: 14 residues. CDR3 amino acids: CATTPRDSSYEQYF. The CDR3 DNA reads as TGTGCCACGACACCGAGGGACAGCTCCTACGAGCAGTACTTC.

This sequence joins TRBV27 and TRBJ2-7; TRBD1 matches 9 bases. Trimming took 5 bases from V and 2 from J; bases not matched to a gene: 10. Germline-derived CDR1 and CDR2 are MNHEY and SMNVEV (reference sequence). The CDR3 has 16 amino acids. CDR3 region: CASSTRQGVEAYEQYF. CDR3 in DNA: TGTGCCAGCAGTACGCGACAGGGGGTCGAGGCCTACGAGCAGTACTTC.

The chain employs TRBV6-7 and TRBJ2-2; 8 nucleotides agree with TRBD2. TRBV6-7 is an open reading frame whose function is uncertain. The CDR3 consists of 20 residues. With 10 bases clipped from V and 6 bases from J, the junction kept 28 bases outside the gene matches. The CDR3 DNA sequence: TGTGCCACCTTACCGCGGGGTTTTTTGGCAAGCGGGGGCCGGGCCGGGGAGCTGTTTTTT. Protein: CATLPRGFLASGGRAGELFF.

J is TRBJ2-7 and V is TRBV6-5; no reliable D call. The CDR3 runs 13 residues. CDR1 is MNHEY, CDR2 SVGAGI, per germline. V lost 5 bases and J lost 2, with 10 bases in between. CDR3 coding DNA: TGTGCCAGCAGTCTTGCTCCTACCTACGAGCAGTACTTC. It codes for CASSLAPTYEQYF.

The chain links TRBV4-3 to TRBJ1-4, with 7 bases fitting TRBD1. The CDR3 runs 15 residues. V shed 0 bases and J 7 bases; nucleotides not matched to a gene: 5. Germline CDR1 is LGHNA and CDR2 is YSLEER. CDR3 sequence reads: CASSQEGTAAEKLFF. In DNA, the CDR3 is TGCGCCAGCAGCCAAGAAGGGACAGCTGCTGAAAAACTGTTTTTT.

This chain links TRBV19 with TRBJ2-5, with no clear D. This CDR3 comprises 12 residues. Trimming stripped 5 bases from V and 5 bases from J, with 9 bases between. The germline CDR1 and CDR2 sequences are LNHDA and SQIVND (reference sequence). The CDR3 loop is CASSPSEETQYF. CDR3 nucleotides: TGTGCCAGTAGTCCATCGGAGGAGACCCAGTACTTC.

The chain combines TRBV6-6 with TRBJ1-1; 8 nucleotides line up with TRBD1. V was clipped by 2 bases and J by 4 bases; unmatched bases: 9. This CDR3 has 16 amino acids. Germline lookup yields CDR1 MNHNY and CDR2 SVGAGI (reference sequence). In DNA form, the CDR3 reads TGTGCCAGCAGTTACCCGATGACAGGGGACGCCACTGAAGCTTTCTTT. This encodes CASSYPMTGDATEAFF.

The chain joins TRBV6-6 to TRBJ1-1; 7 nucleotides align to TRBD1. The CDR3 covers 13 residues. Per the germline V gene, CDR1 is MNHNY and CDR2 is SVGAGI (reference sequence). V lost 6 bases, J lost 1 base, and 2 bases stayed unmatched. The CDR3 loop reads CASRWDRNTEAFF. The CDR3 DNA reads TGTGCCAGCAGATGGGACAGGAACACTGAAGCTTTCTTT.